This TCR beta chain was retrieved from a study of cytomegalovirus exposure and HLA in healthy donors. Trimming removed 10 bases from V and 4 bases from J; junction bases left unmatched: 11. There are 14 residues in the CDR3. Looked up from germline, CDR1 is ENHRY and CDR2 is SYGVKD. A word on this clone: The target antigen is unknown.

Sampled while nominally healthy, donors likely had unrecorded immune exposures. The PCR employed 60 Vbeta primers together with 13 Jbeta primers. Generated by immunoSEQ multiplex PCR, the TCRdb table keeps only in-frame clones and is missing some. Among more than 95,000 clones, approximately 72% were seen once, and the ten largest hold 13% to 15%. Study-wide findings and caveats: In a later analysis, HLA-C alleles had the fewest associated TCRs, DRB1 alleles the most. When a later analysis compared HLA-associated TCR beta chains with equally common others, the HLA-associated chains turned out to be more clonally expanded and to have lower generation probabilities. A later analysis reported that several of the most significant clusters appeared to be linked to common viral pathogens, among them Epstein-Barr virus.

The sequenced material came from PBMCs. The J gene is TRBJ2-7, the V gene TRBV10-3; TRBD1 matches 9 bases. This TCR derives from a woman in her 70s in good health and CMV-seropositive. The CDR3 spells CATTLGQGFYEQYF. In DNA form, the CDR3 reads TGTGCCACGACCCTTGGACAGGGGTTTTACGAGCAGTACTTC.